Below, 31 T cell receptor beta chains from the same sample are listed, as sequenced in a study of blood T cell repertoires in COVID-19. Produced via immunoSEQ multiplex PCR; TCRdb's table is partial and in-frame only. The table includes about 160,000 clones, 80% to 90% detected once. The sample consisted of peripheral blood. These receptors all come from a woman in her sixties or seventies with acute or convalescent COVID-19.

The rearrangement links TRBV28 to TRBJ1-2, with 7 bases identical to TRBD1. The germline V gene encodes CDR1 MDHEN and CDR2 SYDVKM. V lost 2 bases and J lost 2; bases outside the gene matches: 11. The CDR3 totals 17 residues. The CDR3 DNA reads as TGTGCCAGCAGTTTACGAGGGGGCAGCCACACCAACTATGGCTACACCTTC. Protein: CASSLRGGSHTNYGYTF.

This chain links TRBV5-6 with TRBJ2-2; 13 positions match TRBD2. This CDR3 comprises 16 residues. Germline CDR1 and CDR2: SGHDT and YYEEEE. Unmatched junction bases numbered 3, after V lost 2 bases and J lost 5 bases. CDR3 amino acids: CASSLGLAGVTGELFF. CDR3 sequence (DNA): TGTGCCAGCAGCTTAGGACTAGCGGGAGTTACCGGGGAGCTGTTTTTT.

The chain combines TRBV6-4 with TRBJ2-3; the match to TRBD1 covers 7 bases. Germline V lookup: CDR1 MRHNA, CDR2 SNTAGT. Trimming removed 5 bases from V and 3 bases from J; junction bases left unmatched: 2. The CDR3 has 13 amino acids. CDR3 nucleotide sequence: TGTGCCAGCAGTACCAGGGGGACAGATACGCAGTATTTT. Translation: CASSTRGTDTQYF.

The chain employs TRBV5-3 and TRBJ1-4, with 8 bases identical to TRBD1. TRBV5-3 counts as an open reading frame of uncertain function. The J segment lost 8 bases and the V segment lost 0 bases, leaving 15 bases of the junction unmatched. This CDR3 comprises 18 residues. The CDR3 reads CARSLVGGDRPLGEKLFF. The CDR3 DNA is TGTGCCAGAAGCTTGGTGGGGGGGGACAGGCCCCTGGGCGAAAAACTGTTTTTT.

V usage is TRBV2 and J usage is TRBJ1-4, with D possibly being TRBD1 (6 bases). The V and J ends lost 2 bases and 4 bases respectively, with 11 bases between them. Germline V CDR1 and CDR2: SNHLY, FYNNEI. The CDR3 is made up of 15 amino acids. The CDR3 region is CASSEFTGLNEKLFF. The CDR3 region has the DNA TGTGCCAGCAGTGAATTCACAGGGCTTAATGAAAAACTGTTTTTT.

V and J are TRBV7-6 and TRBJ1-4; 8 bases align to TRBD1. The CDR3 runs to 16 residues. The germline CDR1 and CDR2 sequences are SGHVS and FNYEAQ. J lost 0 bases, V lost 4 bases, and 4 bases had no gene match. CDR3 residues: CASSSGTGATNEKLFF. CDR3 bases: TGTGCCAGCAGCTCGGGGACAGGCGCAACTAATGAAAAACTGTTTTTT.

CDR3 bases: TGTGCCAGTACACAGGGGAGGAGTGAAAAACTGTTTTTT. It is translated as CASTQGRSEKLFF. This chain links TRBV28 with TRBJ1-4; 7 positions agree with TRBD1. Germline trimming cut 9 bases from V and 7 bases from J; bases unmatched to any gene: 8. Germline V gives CDR1 MDHEN, CDR2 SYDVKM. The CDR3 covers 13 residues.

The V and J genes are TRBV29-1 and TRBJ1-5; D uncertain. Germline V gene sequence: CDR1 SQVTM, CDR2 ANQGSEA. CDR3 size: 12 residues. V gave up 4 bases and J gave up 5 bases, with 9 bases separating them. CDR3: CSVGAADQPQHF. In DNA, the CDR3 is TGCAGCGTTGGGGCAGCCGATCAGCCCCAGCATTTT.

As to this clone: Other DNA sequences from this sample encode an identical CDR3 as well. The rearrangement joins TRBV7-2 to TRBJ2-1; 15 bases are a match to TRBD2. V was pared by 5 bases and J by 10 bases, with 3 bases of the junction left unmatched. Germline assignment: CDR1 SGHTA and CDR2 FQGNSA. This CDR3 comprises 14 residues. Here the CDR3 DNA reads TGTGCCAGCAGCCTTGGACTAGCGGGGGGGGAGCAGTTCTTC. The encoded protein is CASSLGLAGGEQFF.

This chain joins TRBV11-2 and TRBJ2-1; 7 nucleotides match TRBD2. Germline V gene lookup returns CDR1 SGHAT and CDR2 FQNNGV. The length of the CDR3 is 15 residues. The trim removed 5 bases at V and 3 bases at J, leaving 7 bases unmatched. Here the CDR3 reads CASSRDGGSYNEQFF. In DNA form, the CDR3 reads TGTGCCAGCAGCCGGGACGGGGGGAGCTACAATGAGCAGTTCTTC. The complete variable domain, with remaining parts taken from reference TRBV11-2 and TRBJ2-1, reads EAGVAQSPRYKIIEKRQSVAFWCNPISGHATLYWYQQILGQGPKLLIQFQNNGVVDDSQLPKDRFSAERLKGVDSTLKIQPAKLEDSAVYLCASSRDGGSYNEQFFGPGTRLTVL.

Written as DNA, the CDR3 is TGTGCCAGCAGCGGAGACGACACACCGCGGGGGCAGTTCTTC. Protein: CASSGDDTPRGQFF. V gene TRBV9 combines with J gene TRBJ2-1; D is possibly TRBD2 (6 bases). Germline-derived CDR1 and CDR2 are SGDLS and YYNGEE. This CDR3 comprises 14 residues. Trimming took 3 bases from V and 12 from J, leaving 19 bases between them.

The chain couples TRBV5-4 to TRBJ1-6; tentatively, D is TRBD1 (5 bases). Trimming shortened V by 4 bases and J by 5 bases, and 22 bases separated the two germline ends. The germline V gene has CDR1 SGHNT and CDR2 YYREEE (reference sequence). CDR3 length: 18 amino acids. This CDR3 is CASSGGVGAGLDNSPLHF. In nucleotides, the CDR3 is TGTGCCAGCAGCGGAGGGGTAGGAGCGGGGTTGGATAATTCACCCCTCCACTTT. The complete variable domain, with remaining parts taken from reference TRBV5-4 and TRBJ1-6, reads ETGVTQSPTHLIKTRGQQVTLRCSSQSGHNTVSWYQQALGQGPQFIFQYYREEENGRGNFPPRFSGLQFPNYSSELNVNALELDDSALYLCASSGGVGAGLDNSPLHFGNGTRLTVT.

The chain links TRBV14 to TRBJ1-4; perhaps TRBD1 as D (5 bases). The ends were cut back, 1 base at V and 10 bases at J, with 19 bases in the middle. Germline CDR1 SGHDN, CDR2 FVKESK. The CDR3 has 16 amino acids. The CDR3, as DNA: TGTGCCAGCAGCCAAGGGCGCAGGGCCAGCGACGGAAAACTGTTTTTT. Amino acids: CASSQGRRASDGKLFF.

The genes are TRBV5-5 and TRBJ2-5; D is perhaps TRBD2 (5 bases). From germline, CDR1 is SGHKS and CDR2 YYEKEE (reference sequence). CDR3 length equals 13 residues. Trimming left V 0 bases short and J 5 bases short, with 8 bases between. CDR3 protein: CASSLVSGETQYF. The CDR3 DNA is TGTGCCAGCAGCTTGGTCTCGGGGGAGACCCAGTACTTC.

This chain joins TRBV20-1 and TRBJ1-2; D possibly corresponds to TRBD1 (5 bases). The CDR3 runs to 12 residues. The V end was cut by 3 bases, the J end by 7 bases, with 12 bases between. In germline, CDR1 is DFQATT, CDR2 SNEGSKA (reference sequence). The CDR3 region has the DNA TGCAGTGCTAGTATTGCGGGGACTGGCTACACCTTC. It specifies CSASIAGTGYTF.

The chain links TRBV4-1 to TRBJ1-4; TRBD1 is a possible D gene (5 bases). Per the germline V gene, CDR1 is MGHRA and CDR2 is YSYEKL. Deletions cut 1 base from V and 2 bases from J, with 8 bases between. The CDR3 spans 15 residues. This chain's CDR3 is CASSQVAGTNEKLFF. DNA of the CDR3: TGCGCCAGCAGCCAAGTGGCAGGGACTAATGAAAAACTGTTTTTT.

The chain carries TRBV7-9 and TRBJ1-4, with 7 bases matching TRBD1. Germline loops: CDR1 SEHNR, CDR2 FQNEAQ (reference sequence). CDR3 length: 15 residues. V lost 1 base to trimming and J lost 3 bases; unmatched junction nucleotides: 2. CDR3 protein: CASSLGQGANEKLFF. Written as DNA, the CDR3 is TGTGCCAGCAGCTTAGGGCAGGGGGCTAATGAAAAACTGTTTTTT.

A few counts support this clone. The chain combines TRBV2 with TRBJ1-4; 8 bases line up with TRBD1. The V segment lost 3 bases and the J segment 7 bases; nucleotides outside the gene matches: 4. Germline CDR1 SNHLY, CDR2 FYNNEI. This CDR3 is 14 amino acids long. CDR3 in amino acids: CASSDQGAFEKLFF. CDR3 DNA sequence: TGTGCCAGCAGTGACCAGGGGGCATTTGAAAAACTGTTTTTT.

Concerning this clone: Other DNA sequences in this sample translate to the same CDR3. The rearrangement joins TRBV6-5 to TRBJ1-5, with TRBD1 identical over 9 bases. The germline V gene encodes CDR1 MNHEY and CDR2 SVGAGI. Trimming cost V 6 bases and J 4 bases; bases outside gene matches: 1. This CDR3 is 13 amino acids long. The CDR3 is CASRGQGNQPQHF. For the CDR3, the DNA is TGTGCCAGCAGGGGACAGGGAAATCAGCCCCAGCATTTT.

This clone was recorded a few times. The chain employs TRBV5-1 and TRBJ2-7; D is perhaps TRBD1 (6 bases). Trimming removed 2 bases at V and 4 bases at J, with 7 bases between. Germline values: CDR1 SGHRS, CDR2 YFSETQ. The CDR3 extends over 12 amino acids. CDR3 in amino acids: CASSFDRYEQYF. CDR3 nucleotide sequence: TGCGCCAGCAGCTTTGACAGGTACGAGCAGTACTTC. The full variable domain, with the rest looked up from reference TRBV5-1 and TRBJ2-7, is KAGVTQTPRYLIKTRGQQVTLSCSPISGHRSVSWYQQTPGQGLQFLFEYFSETQRNKGNFPGRFSGRQFSNSRSEMNVSTLELGDSALYLCASSFDRYEQYFGPGTRLTVT.

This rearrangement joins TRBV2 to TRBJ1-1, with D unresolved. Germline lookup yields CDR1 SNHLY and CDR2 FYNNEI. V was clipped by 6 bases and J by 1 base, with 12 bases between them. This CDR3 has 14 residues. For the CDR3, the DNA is TGTGCCAGCAGCCCTAGACTAGCGAACACTGAAGCTTTCTTT. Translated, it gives CASSPRLANTEAFF.

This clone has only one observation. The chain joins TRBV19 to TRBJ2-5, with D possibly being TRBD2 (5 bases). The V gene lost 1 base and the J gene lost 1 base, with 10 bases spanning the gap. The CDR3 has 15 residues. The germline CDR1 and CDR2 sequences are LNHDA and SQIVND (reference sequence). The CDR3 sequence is CASSIVGALQETQYF. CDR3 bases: TGTGCCAGTAGTATAGTGGGAGCCCTCCAAGAGACCCAGTACTTC.

CDR3 nucleotides: TGTGCCACCAGCAGAGAACAGGGGGCAGGAGAGACCCAGTACTTC. As protein: CATSREQGAGETQYF. The chain employs TRBV15 and TRBJ2-5; 9 bases are a match to TRBD1. The CDR3 is 15 amino acids. CDR1 is LNHNV and CDR2 is YYDKDF in the germline V gene (reference sequence). V lost 0 bases and J lost 4; bases outside the gene matches: 3.

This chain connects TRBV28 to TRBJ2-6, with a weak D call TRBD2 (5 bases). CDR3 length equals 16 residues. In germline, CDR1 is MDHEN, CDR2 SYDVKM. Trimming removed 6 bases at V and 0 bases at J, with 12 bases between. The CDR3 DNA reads TGTGCCAGCAGGGACGGGGTGAGCTCTGGGGCCAACGTCCTGACTTTC. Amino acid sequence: CASRDGVSSGANVLTF.

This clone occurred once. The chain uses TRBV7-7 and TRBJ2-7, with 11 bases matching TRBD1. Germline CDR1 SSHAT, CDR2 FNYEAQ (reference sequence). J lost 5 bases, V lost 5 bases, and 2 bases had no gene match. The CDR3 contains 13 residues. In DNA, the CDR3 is TGTGCCAGCAGCCGGGACAGGGGGGACGAGCAGTACTTC. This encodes CASSRDRGDEQYF.

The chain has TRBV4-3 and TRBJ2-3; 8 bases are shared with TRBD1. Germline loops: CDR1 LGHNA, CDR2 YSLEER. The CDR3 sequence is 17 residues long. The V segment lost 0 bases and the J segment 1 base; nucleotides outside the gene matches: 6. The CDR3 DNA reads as TGCGCCAGCAGCCAAGATAGTTCGACAGGGGGCACAGATACGCAGTATTTT. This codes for CASSQDSSTGGTDTQYF.

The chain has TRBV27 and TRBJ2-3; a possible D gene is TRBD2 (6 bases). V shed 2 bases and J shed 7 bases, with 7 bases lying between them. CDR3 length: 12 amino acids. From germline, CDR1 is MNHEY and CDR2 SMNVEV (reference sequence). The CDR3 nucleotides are TGTGCCAGCAGTTTAGGGGGGAATACGCAGTATTTT. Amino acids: CASSLGGNTQYF.

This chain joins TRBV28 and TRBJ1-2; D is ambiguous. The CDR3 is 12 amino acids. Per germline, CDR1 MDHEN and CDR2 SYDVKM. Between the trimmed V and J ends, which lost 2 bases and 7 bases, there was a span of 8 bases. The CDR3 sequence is CASSLPRGGYTF. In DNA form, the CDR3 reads TGTGCCAGCAGTTTACCTAGAGGTGGCTACACCTTC.

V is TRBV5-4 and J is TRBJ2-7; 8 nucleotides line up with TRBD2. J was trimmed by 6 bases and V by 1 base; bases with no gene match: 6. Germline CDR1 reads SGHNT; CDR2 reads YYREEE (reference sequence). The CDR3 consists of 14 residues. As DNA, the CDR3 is TGTGCCAGCAGCTTGACCGGGGGGGCGGTCGAGCAGTACTTC. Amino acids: CASSLTGGAVEQYF.

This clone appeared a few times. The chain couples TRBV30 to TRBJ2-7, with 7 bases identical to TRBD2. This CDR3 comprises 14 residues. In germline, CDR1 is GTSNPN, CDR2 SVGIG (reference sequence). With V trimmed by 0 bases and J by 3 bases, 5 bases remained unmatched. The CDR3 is CAWSVVSGDYEQYF. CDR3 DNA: TGTGCCTGGAGTGTAGTAAGCGGGGACTACGAGCAGTACTTC. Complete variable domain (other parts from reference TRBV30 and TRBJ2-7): SQTIHQWPATLVQPVGSPLSLECTVEGTSNPNLYWYRQAAGRGLQLLFYSVGIGQISSEVPQNLSASRPQDRQFILSSKKLLLSDSGFYLCAWSVVSGDYEQYFGPGTRLTVT.

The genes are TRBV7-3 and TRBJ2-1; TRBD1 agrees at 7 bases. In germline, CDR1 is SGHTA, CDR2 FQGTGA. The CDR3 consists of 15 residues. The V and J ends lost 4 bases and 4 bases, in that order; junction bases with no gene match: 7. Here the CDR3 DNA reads TGTGCCAGCAGCTCCCTCGACAGGGTATACAATGAGCAGTTCTTC. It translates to CASSSLDRVYNEQFF.